A selection of T cell receptor beta chains follows, all from one sample in a study of T cell responses to AZD1222 COVID-19 vaccine. Only in-frame clones appear in the TCRdb table, and some are missing; sequencing was by immunoSEQ multiplex PCR. The table shows 130,000 or so clones, with roughly 87% occurring only once. The sequencing here drew on peripheral blood, taken 28 days after the second AZD1222 dose. The receptors were gathered from an adult who received the AZD1222 COVID-19 vaccine. Both conserved end residues are part of each CDR3. D genes are given only for firm matches. For some rows the clone size is stated as once, few or many, or as a class when expanded; others skip it.

TRBV3-1/TRBV3-2	TRBJ1-2	NA	NA	CASSQDRFFTSYTF	TGTGCCAGCAGCCAAGACAGGTTCTTTACGTCCTACACCTTC
TRBV6-5	TRBJ2-1	TRBD2	NA	CASETGTSGNEQFF	TGTGCCAGTGAAACCGGGACTAGCGGAAATGAGCAGTTCTTC
TRBV4-1	TRBJ1-5	NA	NA	CASSQDFGNQPQHF	TGCGCCAGCAGCCAAGATTTCGGGAATCAGCCCCAGCATTTT
TRBV12-3/TRBV12-4	TRBJ1-2	TRBD1	NA	CASSQQGNYGYTF	TGTGCCAGCAGCCAACAGGGGAACTATGGCTACACCTTC
TRBV6-1	TRBJ2-5	TRBD1	NA	CASSESGTGVEETQYF	TGTGCCAGCAGTGAATCGGGGACAGGGGTTGAAGAGACCCAGTACTTC
TRBV7-2	TRBJ2-7	NA	NA	CASSPSGPLSYEQYF	TGTGCCAGCAGCCCCAGCGGGCCTCTCTCATACGAGCAGTACTTC
TRBV27	TRBJ1-3	NA	NA	CASSSRGENTIYF	TGTGCCAGCAGTAGCCGGGGGGAAAACACCATATATTTT
TRBV6-6	TRBJ2-1	NA	NA	CASSQTNEQFF	TGTGCCAGCAGTCAGACTAATGAGCAGTTCTTC
TRBV3-1/TRBV3-2	TRBJ2-3	NA	few	CASSQGVVATDTQYF	TGTGCCAGCAGCCAAGGGGTCGTAGCTACAGATACGCAGTATTTT
TRBV7-9	TRBJ1-1	NA	NA	CASSSDLTRAGTTEAFF	TGTGCCAGCAGCTCCGATTTGACCCGGGCAGGGACCACTGAAGCTTTCTTT
TRBV7-7	TRBJ2-1	NA	NA	CASARGLSTRNEQFF	TGTGCTAGCGCTCGGGGCCTCTCCACGCGCAATGAGCAGTTCTTC
TRBV6-5	TRBJ1-2	NA	NA	CASRTPGVPEGYTF	TGTGCCAGCAGAACCCCGGGGGTGCCTGAGGGCTACACCTTC
TRBV6-5	TRBJ2-5	TRBD1	NA	CASSYSPGGGETQYF	TGTGCCAGCAGTTACTCGCCAGGGGGCGGGGAGACCCAGTACTTC
TRBV11-2	TRBJ1-1	NA	NA	CASSPTGPPAFF	TGTGCCAGCAGCCCCACAGGGCCGCCGGCTTTCTTT
TRBV6-1	TRBJ1-4	NA	NA	CASSETGVREKLFF	TGTGCCAGCAGTGAAACTGGGGTGCGTGAAAAACTGTTTTTT
TRBV11-2	TRBJ2-7	TRBD2	NA	CASGRGLAFLEQYF	TGTGCCAGCGGCCGGGGACTAGCGTTCCTGGAGCAGTACTTC
TRBV5-6	TRBJ2-7	NA	NA	CASSFAAGTTVYEQYF	TGTGCCAGCAGCTTCGCGGCCGGGACGACCGTATACGAGCAGTACTTC
TRBV27	TRBJ1-3	TRBD1	NA	CASSSRGLGGNTIYF	TGTGCCAGCAGTTCCAGGGGGCTAGGTGGAAACACCATATATTTT
TRBV5-1	TRBJ2-3	TRBD1	NA	CASSLRPGTGVGTDTQYF	TGCGCCAGCAGCTTGCGTCCCGGGACAGGGGTAGGCACAGATACGCAGTATTTT
TRBV5-8	TRBJ2-7	NA	NA	CASSLEYEQYF	TGTGCCAGCAGCTTGGAGTACGAGCAGTACTTC
TRBV5-4	TRBJ2-5	NA	NA	CASFPGQRTETQYF	TGTGCCAGTTTCCCAGGACAGAGGACAGAGACCCAGTACTTC
TRBV30	TRBJ1-5	TRBD1	once	CAWRGTGAKRQPQHF	TGTGCCTGGAGAGGGACAGGGGCAAAGCGGCAGCCCCAGCATTTT
TRBV18	TRBJ1-1	NA	NA	CASQEAEAFF	TGTGCCAGCCAGGAGGCTGAAGCTTTCTTT
TRBV19	TRBJ1-2	NA	NA	CASSIFSGGSYGYTF	TGTGCCAGTAGTATCTTCAGTGGAGGAAGCTATGGCTACACCTTC
TRBV20-1	TRBJ1-5	NA	NA	CSASVGRNQPQHF	TGCAGTGCTAGTGTAGGGCGTAATCAGCCCCAGCATTTT